Listed below are T cell receptor beta chains from one sample, sequenced in a study of T cell responses to AZD1222 COVID-19 vaccine. Sequenced by immunoSEQ multiplex PCR; TCRdb stores in-frame clones only, minus some. This sample carries 55,000 to 75,000 clones, 85% of them seen once, and the ten largest clones take roughly 20%. The sequencing here drew on peripheral blood, taken on day 0 of AZD1222 vaccination. These TCRs come from an adult in good health. Both conserved end residues are part of each CDR3. Not all rows give a size; the values are once, few, many and, for expanded clones, a class.

clone size: .; V gene: TRBV10-3; CDR3 length: 11; J gene: TRBJ1-2; CDR3 protein: CAIRREYGYTF
clone size: .; V gene: TRBV10-3; CDR3 length: 15; J gene: TRBJ1-5; CDR3 protein: CAISLKQGVNQPQHF
clone size: .; V gene: TRBV6-5; CDR3 length: 15; J gene: TRBJ2-1; CDR3 protein: CASSTRLAGVNEQFF
clone size: .; V gene: TRBV3-1/TRBV3-2; CDR3 length: 15; J gene: TRBJ2-7; CDR3 protein: CASSQGMISPYEQYF
clone size: .; V gene: TRBV20-1; CDR3 length: 14; J gene: TRBJ1-1; CDR3 protein: CSASGGWMNTEAFF
clone size: .; V gene: TRBV24-1; CDR3 length: 12; J gene: TRBJ2-2; CDR3 protein: CATGDSHGELFF
clone size: .; V gene: TRBV19; CDR3 length: 14; J gene: TRBJ1-6; CDR3 protein: CAAARAGQGSPLHF
clone size: .; V gene: TRBV11-3; CDR3 length: 17; J gene: TRBJ2-7; CDR3 protein: CASSSTIWGIGSYEQYF
clone size: .; V gene: TRBV5-6; CDR3 length: 13; J gene: TRBJ2-2; CDR3 protein: CASSQTGTGELFF
clone size: .; V gene: TRBV27; CDR3 length: 14; J gene: TRBJ2-7; CDR3 protein: CASSIGRRTYEQYF
clone size: .; V gene: TRBV4-2; CDR3 length: 16; J gene: TRBJ2-1; CDR3 protein: CASSQPTSGGATEQFF
clone size: .; V gene: TRBV15; CDR3 length: 20; J gene: TRBJ2-2; CDR3 protein: CATSRGRFPLRGTNTGELFF
clone size: .; V gene: TRBV3-1/TRBV3-2; CDR3 length: 15; J gene: TRBJ1-4; CDR3 protein: CASSQGFGTNEKLFF
clone size: .; V gene: TRBV7-9; CDR3 length: 11; J gene: TRBJ1-2; CDR3 protein: CASSVGGLYTF
clone size: .; V gene: TRBV2; CDR3 length: 18; J gene: TRBJ2-3; CDR3 protein: CASSTGLAGRSSADTQYF
clone size: .; V gene: TRBV2; CDR3 length: 12; J gene: TRBJ2-7; CDR3 protein: CATRDNSYEQYF
clone size: .; V gene: TRBV28; CDR3 length: 12; J gene: TRBJ1-1; CDR3 protein: CASSSLGTEAFF
clone size: .; V gene: TRBV6-5; CDR3 length: 13; J gene: TRBJ1-1; CDR3 protein: CASSSIEGTEAFF
clone size: .; V gene: TRBV7-8; CDR3 length: 14; J gene: TRBJ2-7; CDR3 protein: CASSSSVGGREQYF
clone size: few; V gene: TRBV11-3; CDR3 length: 15; J gene: TRBJ2-1; CDR3 protein: CASSPFRGINNEQFF
clone size: .; V gene: TRBV11-3; CDR3 length: 16; J gene: TRBJ1-1; CDR3 protein: CASSSQGNYMNTEAFF
clone size: .; V gene: TRBV19; CDR3 length: 15; J gene: TRBJ1-5; CDR3 protein: CASRTGQISNQPQHF
clone size: .; V gene: TRBV3-1/TRBV3-2; CDR3 length: 14; J gene: TRBJ2-7; CDR3 protein: CASSPRDYSYEQYF
clone size: .; V gene: TRBV14; CDR3 length: 13; J gene: TRBJ1-1; CDR3 protein: CASSQVRGLEAFF
clone size: once; V gene: TRBV10-3; CDR3 length: 18; J gene: TRBJ2-6; CDR3 protein: CAISPRLAGGSGANVLTF
clone size: .; V gene: TRBV3-1/TRBV3-2; CDR3 length: 15; J gene: TRBJ1-6; CDR3 protein: CASSRDWTDNSPLHF